Below, one T cell receptor (beta chain) is given with its context. Germline V gene data show CDR1 as MNHEY and CDR2 as SMNVEV (reference sequence). J gave up 4 bases and V 2 bases, and 4 bases lay outside the gene matches. The CDR3 runs to 15 residues. The entry originates in a study of blood T cell repertoires in COVID-19. Study background: The study drew acute and convalescent COVID-19 samples from the United States, Italy and Spain. From T cells, B-cell-depleted T cells, or PBMCs came the material, which was cDNA or gDNA.

Authors' methods: Estimated nucleated cell counts came from reference gene primer amplification. Some clones are missing from TCRdb's copy, which holds only in-frame ones; the method was immunoSEQ multiplex PCR. V, J and clone size are those of that table, while D and trimming were read from the DNA. The sample has 150,000 to 200,000 clones; around four fifths are singletons. Material for sequencing was peripheral blood. This receptor was identified in a man aged 55 to 70 with COVID-19, enrolled during active disease. The chain links TRBV27 to TRBJ2-2, with TRBD1 identical over 7 bases. The CDR3 reads CASSLKGAITGELFF. The DNA of the CDR3 is TGTGCCAGCAGTTTAAAGGGGGCGATCACCGGGGAGCTGTTTTTT.